This TCR beta chain was sequenced in a study of tumor and adjacent non-tumor tissue in lung cancer. No cell sorting was done before RNA was extracted from the tissue. Note on this clonotype: Without the conserved terminal phenylalanine or tryptophan, this CDR3 likely stems from a read error.

The CDR3 has 13 amino acids. The germline V gene has CDR1 MNHEY and CDR2 SVGAGI. Trimming removed 8 bases at V and 6 bases at J, with 14 bases between. TCRbeta libraries were built with three rounds of nested PCR, modified from ARM-PCR. TCRdb reprocessed the multiplex PCR reads with MiXCR, giving one entry per CDR3 protein. The repertoire holds 200,000 to 250,000 distinct CDR3 sequences, with about 71% as singletons. The sequence was collected from a man aged 55 to 70 with non-small cell lung cancer. The sample taken for sequencing was lung tumor tissue. The gene calls are TRBV6-5 and TRBJ1-5; TRBD1 might be the D (5 bases). The CDR3 sequence: CASRRERGQPQHL. The CDR3 DNA is TGTGCCAGCCGCAGGGAAAGGGGTCAGCCCCAGCATTTA.